The present entry profiles one TCR beta chain with its context. Per germline, CDR1 WNHNN and CDR2 SYGVQD (reference sequence). The germline V and J ends were trimmed by 10 bases and 7 bases, with 23 bases remaining between them. The length of the CDR3 is 16 residues. The entry originates in a study of T cells in Graves' hyperthyroidism and ophthalmopathy. Researchers took RNA transcripts and amplified the TCR beta CDR3 regions from them. HTBI primers were used for first-round RT-PCR of the TCR CDR3. TCRdb processed the multiplex PCR reads anew with MiXCR; each CDR3 protein has one entry. The sample records 540,000 or so distinct CDR3 sequences, approximately 44% being singletons.

The sequenced material came from peripheral blood or thyroid tissue (not recorded which). The receptor was isolated from an adult woman with Graves' disease, either hyperthyroidism or ophthalmopathy (not recorded which). This chain links TRBV10-1 with TRBJ1-6, with D possibly matching TRBD1 (6 bases). CDR3 protein: CATPSGGGGLNSPLHF. The CDR3 nucleotides are TGCGCCACTCCATCCGGGGGTGGGGGCCTAAATTCACCCCTCCACTTT.